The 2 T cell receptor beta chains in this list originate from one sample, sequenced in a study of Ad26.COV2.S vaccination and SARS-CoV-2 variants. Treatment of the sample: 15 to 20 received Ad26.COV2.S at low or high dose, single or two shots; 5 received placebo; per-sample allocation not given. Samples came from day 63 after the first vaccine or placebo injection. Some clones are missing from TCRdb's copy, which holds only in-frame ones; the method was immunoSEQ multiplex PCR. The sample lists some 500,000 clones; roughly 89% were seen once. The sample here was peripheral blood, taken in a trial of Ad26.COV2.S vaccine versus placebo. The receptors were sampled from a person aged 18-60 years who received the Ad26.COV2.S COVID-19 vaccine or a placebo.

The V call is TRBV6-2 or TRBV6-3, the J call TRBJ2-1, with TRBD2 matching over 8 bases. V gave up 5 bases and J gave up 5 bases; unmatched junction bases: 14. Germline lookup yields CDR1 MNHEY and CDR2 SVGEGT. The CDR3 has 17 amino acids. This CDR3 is CASSPALLAEINNEQFF. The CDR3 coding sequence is TGTGCCAGCAGTCCCGCCTTACTAGCGGAAATTAACAATGAGCAGTTCTTC.

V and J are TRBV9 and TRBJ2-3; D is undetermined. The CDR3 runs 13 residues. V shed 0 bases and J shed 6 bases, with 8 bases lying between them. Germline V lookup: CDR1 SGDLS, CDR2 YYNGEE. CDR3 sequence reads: CASSVVPLDTQYF. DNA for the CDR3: TGTGCCAGCAGCGTAGTGCCTTTGGATACGCAGTATTTT.